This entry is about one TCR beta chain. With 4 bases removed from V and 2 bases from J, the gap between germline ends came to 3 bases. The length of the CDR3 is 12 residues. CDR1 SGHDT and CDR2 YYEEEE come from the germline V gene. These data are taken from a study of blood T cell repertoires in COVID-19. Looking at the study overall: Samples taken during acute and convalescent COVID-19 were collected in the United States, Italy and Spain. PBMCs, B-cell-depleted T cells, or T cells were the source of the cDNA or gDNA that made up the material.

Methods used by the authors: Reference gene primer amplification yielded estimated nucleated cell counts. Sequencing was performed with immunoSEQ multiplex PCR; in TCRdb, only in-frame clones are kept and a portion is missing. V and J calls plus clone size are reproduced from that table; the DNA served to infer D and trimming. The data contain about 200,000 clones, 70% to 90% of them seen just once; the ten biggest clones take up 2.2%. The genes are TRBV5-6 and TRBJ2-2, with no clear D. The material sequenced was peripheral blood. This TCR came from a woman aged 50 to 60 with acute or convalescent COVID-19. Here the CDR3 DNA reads TGTGCCAGCAGCCAAAACACCGGGGAGCTGTTTTTT. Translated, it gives CASSQNTGELFF.